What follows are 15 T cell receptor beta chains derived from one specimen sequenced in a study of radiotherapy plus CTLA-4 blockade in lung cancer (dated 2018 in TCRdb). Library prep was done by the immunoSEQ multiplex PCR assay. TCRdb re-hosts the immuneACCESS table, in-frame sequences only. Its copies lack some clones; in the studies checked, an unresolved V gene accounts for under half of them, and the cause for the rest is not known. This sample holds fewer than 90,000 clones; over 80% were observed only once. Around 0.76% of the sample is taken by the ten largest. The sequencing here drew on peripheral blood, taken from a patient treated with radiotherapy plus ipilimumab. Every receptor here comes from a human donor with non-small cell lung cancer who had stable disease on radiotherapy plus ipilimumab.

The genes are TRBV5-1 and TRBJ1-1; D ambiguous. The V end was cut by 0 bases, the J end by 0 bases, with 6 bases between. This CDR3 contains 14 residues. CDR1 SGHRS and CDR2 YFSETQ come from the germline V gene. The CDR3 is CASSLDSMNTEAFF. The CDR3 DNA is TGCGCCAGCAGCTTGGACAGTATGAACACTGAAGCTTTCTTT. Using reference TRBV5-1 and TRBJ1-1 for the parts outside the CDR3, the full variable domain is KAGVTQTPRYLIKTRGQQVTLSCSPISGHRSVSWYQQTPGQGLQFLFEYFSETQRNKGNFPGRFSGRQFSNSRSEMNVSTLELGDSALYLCASSLDSMNTEAFFGQGTRLTVV.

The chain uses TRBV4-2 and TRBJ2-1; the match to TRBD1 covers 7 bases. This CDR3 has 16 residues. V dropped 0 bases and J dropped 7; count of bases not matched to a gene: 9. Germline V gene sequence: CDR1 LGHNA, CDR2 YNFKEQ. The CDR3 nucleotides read TGTGCCAGCAGCCAAGATCGTTATGACAGGGTGAATGAGCAGTTCTTC. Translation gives CASSQDRYDRVNEQFF.

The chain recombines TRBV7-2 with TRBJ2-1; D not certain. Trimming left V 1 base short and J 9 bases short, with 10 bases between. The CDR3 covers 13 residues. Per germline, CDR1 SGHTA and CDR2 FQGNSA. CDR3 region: CASSLVVLGEQFF. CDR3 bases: TGTGCCAGCAGCTTAGTTGTATTGGGTGAGCAGTTCTTC.

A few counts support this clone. The CDR3 DNA follows: TGTGCCAGCAGCTCACAAACGGGGGGGCTCACCGGGGAGCTGTTTTTT. The encoded protein is CASSSQTGGLTGELFF. The V and J genes are TRBV7-9 and TRBJ2-2, with 8 bases matching TRBD2. With 4 bases clipped from V and 4 bases from J, the junction kept 8 bases outside the gene matches. CDR3 length: 16 amino acids. Germline CDR1 reads SEHNR; CDR2 reads FQNEAQ (reference sequence).

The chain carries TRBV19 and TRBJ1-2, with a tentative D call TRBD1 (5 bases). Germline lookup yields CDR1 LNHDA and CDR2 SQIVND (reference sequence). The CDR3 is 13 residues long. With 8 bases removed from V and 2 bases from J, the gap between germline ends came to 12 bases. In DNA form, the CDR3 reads TGTGCCAGTGGCCAGGGAGGAAACTATGGCTACACCTTC. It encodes CASGQGGNYGYTF.

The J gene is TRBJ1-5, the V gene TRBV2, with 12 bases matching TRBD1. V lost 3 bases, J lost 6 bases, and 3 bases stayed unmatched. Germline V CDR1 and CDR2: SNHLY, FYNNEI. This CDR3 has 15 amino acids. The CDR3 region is CASSEGTGGRQPQHF. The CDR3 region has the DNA TGTGCCAGCAGTGAGGGGACAGGGGGCCGTCAGCCCCAGCATTTT.

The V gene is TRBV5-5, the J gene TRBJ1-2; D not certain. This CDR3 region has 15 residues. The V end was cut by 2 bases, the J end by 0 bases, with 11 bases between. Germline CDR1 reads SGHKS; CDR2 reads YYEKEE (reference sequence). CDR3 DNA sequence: TGTGCCAGCAGCTTTAACCCCGCAGCTAACTATGGCTACACCTTC. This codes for CASSFNPAANYGYTF.

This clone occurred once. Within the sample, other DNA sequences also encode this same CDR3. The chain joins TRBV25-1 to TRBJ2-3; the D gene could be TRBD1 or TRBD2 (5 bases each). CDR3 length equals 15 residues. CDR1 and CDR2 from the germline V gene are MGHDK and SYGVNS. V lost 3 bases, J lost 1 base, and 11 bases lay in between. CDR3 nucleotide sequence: TGTGCCAGCAGTGAGAGGGGCATCCGCACAGATACGCAGTATTTT. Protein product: CASSERGIRTDTQYF.

The CDR3 DNA is TGTGCCAGCAGACAATTGGGGGCCGGCGATGAAAAACTGTTTTTT. Its protein is CASRQLGAGDEKLFF. V usage is TRBV7-2 and J usage is TRBJ1-4; D may be TRBD1 (6 bases). Germline CDR1 and CDR2: SGHTA and FQGNSA. The CDR3 loop spans 15 amino acids. Trimming removed 6 bases at V and 6 bases at J, with 17 bases between. The whole variable domain, filled in from reference TRBV7-2 and TRBJ1-4, reads GAGVSQSPSNKVTEKGKDVELRCDPISGHTALYWYRQSLGQGLEFLIYFQGNSAPDKSGLPSDRFSAERTGGSVSTLTIQRTQQEDSAVYLCASRQLGAGDEKLFFGSGTQLSVL.

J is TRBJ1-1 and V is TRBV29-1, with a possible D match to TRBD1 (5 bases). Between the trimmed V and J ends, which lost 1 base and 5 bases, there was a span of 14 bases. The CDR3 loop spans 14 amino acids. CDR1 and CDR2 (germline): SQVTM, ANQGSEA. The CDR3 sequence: CSVEGGTLGTEAFF. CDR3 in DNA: TGCAGCGTTGAAGGTGGGACTCTTGGAACTGAAGCTTTCTTT.

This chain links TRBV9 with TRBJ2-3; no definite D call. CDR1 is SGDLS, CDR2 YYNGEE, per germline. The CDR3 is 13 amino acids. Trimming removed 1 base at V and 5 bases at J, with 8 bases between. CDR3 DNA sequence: TGTGCCAGCAGCGTAACCCTTGGAGATACGCAGTATTTT. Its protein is CASSVTLGDTQYF.

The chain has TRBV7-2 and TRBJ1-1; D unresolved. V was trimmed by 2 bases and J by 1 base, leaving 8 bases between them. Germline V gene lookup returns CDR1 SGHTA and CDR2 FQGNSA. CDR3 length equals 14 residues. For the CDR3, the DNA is TGTGCCAGCAGCTTATGGGCAGGGAACACTGAAGCTTTCTTT. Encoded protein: CASSLWAGNTEAFF.

The CDR3 nucleotides are TGTGCCAGCAGTGACGGACTAGCGCACTACAATGAGCAGTTCTTC. Amino acid sequence: CASSDGLAHYNEQFF. V is TRBV6-1 and J is TRBJ2-1; 9 bases are a match to TRBD2. With 3 bases clipped from V and 3 bases from J, the junction kept 3 bases outside the gene matches. CDR3 length: 15 residues. Germline V gene sequence: CDR1 MNHNS, CDR2 SASEGT.

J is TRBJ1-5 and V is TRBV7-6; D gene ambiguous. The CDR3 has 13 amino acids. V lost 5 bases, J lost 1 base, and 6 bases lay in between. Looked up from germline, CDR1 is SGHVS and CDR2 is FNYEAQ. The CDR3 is CASSPDSNQPQHF. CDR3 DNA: TGTGCCAGCAGCCCGGACAGCAATCAGCCCCAGCATTTT.

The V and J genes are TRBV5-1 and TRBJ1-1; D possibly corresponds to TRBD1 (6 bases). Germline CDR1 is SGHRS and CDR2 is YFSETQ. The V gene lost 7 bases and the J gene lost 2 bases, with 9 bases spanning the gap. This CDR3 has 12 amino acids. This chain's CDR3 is CASGQPNTEAFF. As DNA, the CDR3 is TGCGCCAGCGGACAGCCCAACACTGAAGCTTTCTTT.